This is a list of T cell receptor beta chains from one sample in a study of blood T cell repertoires in COVID-19. Profiled with immunoSEQ multiplex PCR; TCRdb holds only in-frame clones, not every one. The top ten hold roughly 5% of the sample, which has about 59,000 clones, more than 85% seen once. What was sequenced was peripheral blood. These receptors all come from a man older than 75 in a cohort sampled during active COVID-19. The conserved cysteine and the conserved F or W are not part of the CDR3 here. Fields, in order: J gene, D gene, V gene, CDR3 protein. The D gene is left open where the match is weak.

>TRBJ2-7|TRBD1|TRBV5-5
ASRPRLGTGNVHEQY
>TRBJ2-5|TRBD1|TRBV19
ASSRDRARETQY
>TRBJ1-2|TRBD1|TRBV2
ASSENRQGSGYT
>TRBJ2-3|TRBD2|TRBV20-1
SASSLAGATYSPDTQY
>TRBJ2-4|TRBD2|TRBV3-1/TRBV3-2
ASSRGGLAKNIQY
>TRBJ2-3|TRBD2|TRBV5-1
ASSLGLAGAGTDTQY
>TRBJ2-1|TRBD1|TRBV5-1
ASSPGTGSNEQF
>TRBJ1-5|TRBD1|TRBV6-6
ASSPGQLTNSNQPQH
>TRBJ2-1|TRBD1|TRBV25-1
ASSSSGQGSYNEQF
>TRBJ1-1|NA|TRBV6-5
ASSYGGPDTEAF
>TRBJ2-5|NA|TRBV12-5
ASGLVISRRGQETQY